These T cell receptor beta chains were read from a single sample in a study of blood T cell repertoires in COVID-19. Produced via immunoSEQ multiplex PCR; TCRdb's table is partial and in-frame only. The table records 100,000 to 150,000 clones, roughly 89% of them present only once. Sequences were obtained from peripheral blood. Source of these receptors: a woman in her sixties with COVID-19, enrolled during active disease. Each CDR3 is given with its conserved first and last residue.

CDR3aa: CAWSKISTGGELFF
v_gene: TRBV30
j_gene: TRBJ2-2

CDR3aa: CASSSPGGVENNEQFF
v_gene: TRBV5-1
j_gene: TRBJ2-1

CDR3aa: CASSRETGDPNYGYTF
v_gene: TRBV7-9
j_gene: TRBJ1-2

CDR3aa: CASSYLAGGSDEQFF
v_gene: TRBV7-3
j_gene: TRBJ2-1

CDR3aa: CATGQSFNEKLFF
v_gene: TRBV15
j_gene: TRBJ1-4

CDR3aa: CASSPGQGVDTEAFF
v_gene: TRBV18
j_gene: TRBJ1-1

CDR3aa: CASTSGLNTEAFF
v_gene: TRBV21-1
j_gene: TRBJ1-1

CDR3aa: CASSLDTQLSSYNSPLHF
v_gene: TRBV11-2
j_gene: TRBJ1-6

CDR3aa: CASSLIQRAYGYTF
v_gene: TRBV7-2
j_gene: TRBJ1-2

CDR3aa: CASSQDGRGGQFF
v_gene: TRBV4-3
j_gene: TRBJ2-1

CDR3aa: CASSPDREYTF
v_gene: TRBV5-1
j_gene: TRBJ1-2

CDR3aa: CASRTGRETQYF
v_gene: TRBV27
j_gene: TRBJ2-5

CDR3aa: CASSWFGPPRNEQFF
v_gene: TRBV6-2/TRBV6-3
j_gene: TRBJ2-1

CDR3aa: CASSLDGTGIQPQHF
v_gene: TRBV7-3
j_gene: TRBJ1-5

CDR3aa: CASSYDPGQGTDTQYF
v_gene: TRBV6-5
j_gene: TRBJ2-3

CDR3aa: CASSMREFLNSRNQPQHF
v_gene: TRBV19
j_gene: TRBJ1-5

CDR3aa: CASSFGGSLDGQYF
v_gene: TRBV7-9
j_gene: TRBJ2-7

CDR3aa: CASSREDRGTNEKLFF
v_gene: TRBV9
j_gene: TRBJ1-4

CDR3aa: CASSQRQNSYEQYF
v_gene: TRBV7-9
j_gene: TRBJ2-7

CDR3aa: CASSLLKQSYEQYF
v_gene: TRBV11-2
j_gene: TRBJ2-7

CDR3aa: CASSYARTGGNEQYF
v_gene: TRBV6-2/TRBV6-3
j_gene: TRBJ2-7

CDR3aa: CACLALLANYGYTF
v_gene: TRBV30
j_gene: TRBJ1-2

CDR3aa: CASSFPGQPYSGYTF
v_gene: TRBV5-5
j_gene: TRBJ1-2

CDR3aa: CASSKDRGRVGYTF
v_gene: TRBV2
j_gene: TRBJ1-2

CDR3aa: CASSPTGLRPQHF
v_gene: TRBV6-5
j_gene: TRBJ1-5

CDR3aa: CASSPTRHLPNQPQHF
v_gene: TRBV19
j_gene: TRBJ1-5